This T cell receptor beta chain originates from a study of blood T cell repertoires in COVID-19 (dated by TCRdb to the early 2020s). In the study overall: Samples from collaborators originated in the United States, Italy and Spain and spanned both the acute and convalescent phases of COVID-19. The material from the prospective study consisted of cDNA or gDNA derived from T cells, B-cell-depleted T cells, or PBMCs. The dataset comprised deeply sampled blood TCRbeta repertoires from subjects exposed to, actively infected with, or recovered from COVID-19. A freely available public database, intended as a resource for researchers studying the immune response to SARS-CoV-2, is where the repertoires were released. Samples were obtained from the ongoing ImmuneRACE study (first 160 participants) and from about 1,300 subjects provided by 6 global collaborators. The sample metadata nearly always contained a de-identified subject ID, COVID-19 status, age in years and sex. HLA class I and class II types, where available, came from metadata supplied by the sample provider rather than from assay-based typing.

TCRbeta CDR3 regions were amplified from genomic DNA by means of the immunoSEQ Assay, a bias-controlled multiplex PCR. As for the original processing: The number of nucleated cells in each sample was estimated by amplification of reference gene primers within the assay. To quantify the absolute abundance of each unique TCRbeta CDR3 rearrangement, sequence reads were collapsed and filtered. For each sample, productive Simpson clonality was calculated by taking the square root of Simpson's diversity index across productive rearrangements. The clones in this table, taken by TCRdb from immuneACCESS, are in-frame only. Not every clone is retained; where verified, under half of the shortfall comes from an unresolved V gene, and the cause of the rest is unknown. V, J and clone size derive from that table, while D and trimming were established from the DNA sequence. For this sample the table gives tens of thousands of clones, of which approximately 90% were detected only once. Of the sample, 1.6% is held by the ten largest clones.

The research as a whole found: Clinical and demographic metadata were provided uncurated, with the amount varying by source and participant.

The collaborating institutions used their own protocols to collect whole blood in K2EDTA tubes. For TCRbeta analysis, collaborator samples were shipped as frozen whole blood, as isolated PBMCs, or as DNA extracted from either sample type. As concerns this clone: Its antigen is not yet known. No clone much larger than this one lies a single base away; base qualities are absent.

The receptor's source is a human donor in a cohort sampled during active COVID-19. Sequencing was done on a sample of peripheral blood.

The nucleotide sequence reads TGTGCCAGTAAGACAGGGGGCCGGGCAGCTGAAGCTTTCTTT. It is translated as CASKTGGRAAEAFF. The V and J genes are TRBV7-8 and TRBJ1-1; TRBD1 agrees with 10 junctional bases. From V the trimming removes 9 bases and from J it removes 6 bases, while the gene matches leave 10 bases of the junction unaccounted for. CDR1 and CDR2 are drawn from the germline V gene: SGHVS, FQNEAQ. The CDR3 runs 14 residues from the cysteine to the phenylalanine. Only CDR3 DNA is held: 42 bases, read in frame from base 1.